This T cell receptor beta chain was captured by sequencing in a study of cytomegalovirus exposure and HLA in healthy donors. General observations from the study: Cytomegalovirus-associated status was assigned to about 170 TCR beta chains.

On this clone itself: What it binds is not known.

This PCR relied on a set of 60 Vbeta primers and 13 Jbeta primers. Only in-frame clones appear in the TCRdb table, and some are missing; sequencing was by immunoSEQ multiplex PCR. The sample contains 120,000 to 150,000 clones, 50% to 75% of which appear only once. Trimming pared 3 bases from V and 4 bases from J, leaving 21 bases between. CDR1 is SGHAT and CDR2 is FQNNGV in the germline V gene. The CDR3 length is 18 residues. What was sequenced was PBMCs. The chain carries TRBV11-2 and TRBJ2-2; maybe TRBD1 (6 bases). This TCR derives from a woman under 40 in good health and CMV-seropositive. CDR3 nucleotide sequence: TGTGCCAGCAGCTTGGCCTTACAGGGACGGATTGGCACCGGGGAGCTGTTTTTT. It is translated as CASSLALQGRIGTGELFF.